These 16 T cell receptor beta chains originate from one sample sequenced in a study of tumor-infiltrating lymphocytes in oesophageal squamous cell carcinoma. TCRdb reprocessed the PCR reads with MiXCR, giving one entry per CDR3 protein. The sample records about 13,000 distinct CDR3 sequences, under 60% being singletons. The specimen sequenced was blood. These receptors were collected from a female donor with esophageal squamous cell carcinoma.

This clonotype appeared a single time. The chain combines TRBV5-1 with TRBJ2-7, with 9 positions matching TRBD2. Germline loops: CDR1 SGHRS, CDR2 YFSETQ. V was pared by 2 bases and J by 3 bases, with 9 bases of the junction left unmatched. This CDR3 has 16 amino acids. The CDR3 nucleotides are TGCGCCAGCAGCTTCTTGAGCGGGGGGAAATACTACGAGCAGTACTTC. It specifies CASSFLSGGKYYEQYF.

This chain's CDR3 is CASSPDVNYGYTF. As DNA, the CDR3 is TGTGCCAGCAGCCCGGACGTTAACTATGGCTACACCTTC. This sequence joins TRBV7-3 and TRBJ1-2; D remains ambiguous. Per the germline V gene, CDR1 is SGHTA and CDR2 is FQGTGA. The CDR3 is made up of 13 amino acids. Trimming took 5 bases from V and 1 from J, leaving 8 bases between them. Combining the CDR3 with reference TRBV7-3 and TRBJ1-2 gives the whole variable domain GAGVSQTPSNKVTEKGKYVELRCDPISGHTALYWYRQSLGQGPEFLIYFQGTGAADDSGLPNDRFFAVRPEGSVSTLKIQRTERGDSAVYLCASSPDVNYGYTFGSGTRLTVV.

The chain links TRBV24-1 to TRBJ2-4; no clear D gene. The J call is uncertain, as TRBJ2-1 better fits the DNA end. The CDR3 consists of 15 residues. Germline loops: CDR1 KGHDR, CDR2 SFDVKD. The CDR3 nucleotides are TGTGCCACCAGTGATCCCCGGACGGAGTACAATGAGCAGTTCTTC. This codes for CATSDPRTEYNEQFF.

This clonotype was found many times. The genes are TRBV11-2 and TRBJ2-1; 7 nucleotides align to TRBD2. Unmatched junction bases numbered 4, after V lost 1 base and J lost 1 base. Germline-derived CDR1 and CDR2 are SGHAT and FQNNGV. This CDR3 region has 16 residues. This CDR3 is CASSLVAGVSYNEQFF. In nucleotides, the CDR3 is TGTGCCAGCAGCTTAGTTGCGGGAGTTTCCTACAATGAGCAGTTCTTC. The full variable domain, its missing parts supplied by reference TRBV11-2 and TRBJ2-1, is EAGVAQSPRYKIIEKRQSVAFWCNPISGHATLYWYQQILGQGPKLLIQFQNNGVVDDSQLPKDRFSAERLKGVDSTLKIQPAKLEDSAVYLCASSLVAGVSYNEQFFGPGTRLTVL.

This clonotype is medium-sized in the sample. The CDR3 DNA reads TGCGCCAGCAGCTTGGCTAGCGGGGGGGCCTTGAATGAGCAGTTCTTC. It encodes CASSLASGGALNEQFF. The chain has TRBV5-1 and TRBJ2-1, with 12 bases aligning to TRBD2. The V gene end was trimmed by 0 bases and the J gene end by 7 bases; junction bases not matched to a gene: 5. Germline V lookup: CDR1 SGHRS, CDR2 YFSETQ. The length of the CDR3 is 16 residues.

The chain links TRBV2 to TRBJ2-3; D gene unclear. The end of the DNA aligns better with TRBJ2-7, so the J call may be wrong. CDR3 length equals 11 residues. From germline, CDR1 is SNHLY and CDR2 FYNNEI. CDR3 DNA sequence: TGTGCCAGCTTTCGACTCCCGGGGCAGTACTTC. Translating gives CASFRLPGQYF.

This clonotype has just a few counts. The chain combines TRBV6-8 with TRBJ2-6; possibly TRBD1 for D (6 bases). CDR3 length: 15 residues. Germline values: CDR1 MNHGY, CDR2 SAAAGT. Trimming cost V 6 bases and J 2 bases, with 11 bases left between them. CDR3 in amino acids: CASSVGTPGANVLTF. In DNA form, the CDR3 reads TGTGCCAGCAGCGTAGGGACACCTGGGGCCAACGTCCTGACTTTC.

A single count supports this clonotype. The chain carries TRBV27 and TRBJ2-1; 11 nucleotides match TRBD2. J gave up 3 bases and V 2 bases, and 0 bases lay outside the gene matches. This CDR3 comprises 15 residues. Germline V gives CDR1 MNHEY, CDR2 SMNVEV (reference sequence). The CDR3 protein is CASSLTSGGYNEQFF. DNA of the CDR3: TGTGCCAGCAGTTTAACTAGCGGGGGCTACAATGAGCAGTTCTTC.

This clonotype was seen a single time. V usage is TRBV28 and J usage is TRBJ2-3, with TRBD2 matching 11 bases. Germline loops: CDR1 MDHEN, CDR2 SYDVKM. CDR3 length: 16 residues. V lost 7 bases and J lost 4; bases outside the gene matches: 10. The CDR3 DNA sequence: TGTGCCAGCACTTTTAGCGGGAGGGCCGGCGCAGATACGCAGTATTTT. This encodes CASTFSGRAGADTQYF.

This clonotype has ten or more counts. The CDR3 bases are TGTGCCAGCAGGGTACGGGACAGGAGCTCATCGGAAGCTTTCTTT. This encodes CASRVRDRSSSEAFF. The chain combines TRBV11-2 with TRBJ1-1; 8 bases match TRBD1. The germline V gene encodes CDR1 SGHAT and CDR2 FQNNGV. V was clipped by 6 bases and J by 8 bases; unmatched bases: 14. The CDR3 has 15 residues.

Within the sample, this clonotype is medium-sized. The chain couples TRBV7-3 to TRBJ1-1; the D is unclear. Germline lookup yields CDR1 SGHTA and CDR2 FQGTGA. Trimming removed 0 bases from V and 1 base from J, with 9 bases in between. CDR3 length equals 15 residues. CDR3 region: CASSLTFTANTEAFF. CDR3 DNA: TGTGCCAGCAGCTTAACCTTCACAGCGAACACTGAAGCTTTCTTT.

Comments on this clonotype: This CDR3 fails to terminate in the conserved phenylalanine or tryptophan, so it likely reflects a read error. It is unclear where the CDR3 begins or ends on the DNA, so no DNA is shown, and the CDR3 is as TCRdb lists it. The chain combines TRBV5-6 with TRBJ2-7; the table calls TRBD1, which could not be checked here. The CDR3 length is 18 residues, termini included. Germline assignment: CDR1 SGHDT and CDR2 YYEEEE. The CDR3 sequence: CASSLRRGQGSSGYTFGS.

As concerns this clonotype: The germline gene is not matched at one end of the junction; a read error may be the cause. The chain has TRBV7-6 and TRBJ2-1; D is ambiguous. Germline CDR1 and CDR2: SGHVS and FNYEAQ. The CDR3 consists of 13 residues. The CDR3 DNA reads TGTGCTAGCAGCTTACGTCGAAACAATGAGCAGTTCTTC. As protein: CASSLRRNNEQFF.

V usage is TRBV10-2 and J usage is TRBJ2-3, with D possibly being TRBD2 (6 bases). The germline CDR1 and CDR2 sequences are WSHSY and SAAADI. The CDR3 runs to 15 residues. Trimming stripped 2 bases from V and 4 bases from J, with 13 bases between. The CDR3 sequence: CASSEIGGSADTQYF. CDR3 in DNA: TGCGCCAGCAGTGAGATCGGAGGGAGCGCAGATACGCAGTATTTT.

The gene calls are TRBV7-2 and TRBJ2-5; 7 bases align to TRBD2. The assigned J gene may be wrong: the sequence end matches TRBJ2-3 better. Looked up from germline, CDR1 is SGHTA and CDR2 is FQGNSA. CDR3 size: 16 residues. The CDR3, as DNA: TGTGCCAGCAGCTTAGCGCGGGGGTGGATGACAGATACGCAGTATTTT. Its protein is CASSLARGWMTDTQYF.

The table lists this clonotype with a count of one. This rearrangement joins TRBV27 to TRBJ2-3; D is unresolved. Trimming left V 2 bases short and J 1 base short, with 7 bases between. The CDR3 consists of 14 residues. From germline, CDR1 is MNHEY and CDR2 SMNVEV (reference sequence). DNA of the CDR3: TGTGCCAGCAGTTTAGGTAGCCGCACAGATACGCAGTATTTT. Translation gives CASSLGSRTDTQYF.